This T cell receptor (beta chain) was documented in a study of cytomegalovirus exposure and HLA in healthy donors. As to this clone: Its antigen is not identified.

Study-level results: Within the 120 validation repertoires, first-cohort TCR clusters tended to co-occur, according to a later analysis.

Produced via immunoSEQ multiplex PCR; TCRdb's table is partial and in-frame only. The repertoire holds 150,000 to 200,000 clones, with 75% to 90% as singletons. The CDR3 is 15 amino acids. Per germline, CDR1 SGHRS and CDR2 YFSETQ. V gave up 2 bases and J gave up 2 bases, with 12 bases separating them. J is TRBJ2-3 and V is TRBV5-1, with D unclear. The clonotype comes from a young man in good health and CMV-seropositive. Input material: PBMCs. CDR3 sequence: CASSFEDTDTDTQYF. The CDR3 nucleotides read TGCGCCAGCAGCTTTGAAGACACGGACACAGATACGCAGTATTTT.